This T cell receptor beta chain was recorded in a study of shared clonotypes between healthy human individuals. Assay: immunoSEQ multiplex PCR; the TCRdb copy retains only in-frame clones and omits some. The sample yields more than 900,000 clones, approximately 78% seen once. V gave up 5 bases and J gave up 5 bases; unmatched junction bases: 13. Germline lookup yields CDR1 SGHRS and CDR2 YFSETQ. The CDR3 runs 17 residues. The V call is TRBV5-1, the J call TRBJ2-1; TRBD2 agrees at 10 bases. Sequences were obtained from memory CD4+ T cells from PBMCs. Noted subset: CD45RA-negative fraction. This clonotype was obtained from a man aged 18 to 29 in good health. Some clones in this sample may be carry-over from other donors' samples. The chain's CDR3 is CASSKSGRAGSDNEQFF. The CDR3 DNA is TGCGCCAGCAGTAAAAGCGGGAGGGCCGGGTCTGACAATGAGCAGTTCTTC.